Here is one TCR beta chain with its context. The antigen it binds to is not known. No much larger clone is present one base from it, and per-base qualities are unavailable. Taken with the paper, the label for time point translates to: baseline before first vaccination. Vaccinee samples were obtained from the UK trials COV001 and COV002, which included a single-blind randomized controlled phase 2/3 trial of AZD1222 (ChAdOx1 nCoV-19) in healthy adults. Trial participant PBMC samples were collected at day 0 and day 28 after the second dose for TCRbeta chain sequencing. The CDR3 has 16 amino acids, counting the end cysteine and phenylalanine. Of the read, only the CDR3 DNA is kept; its 48 bases are in frame from base 1. V is reduced by 1 base and J by 3 bases, leaving a spacing of 13 bases between them. CDR1 is given as SGHDT and CDR2 as YYEEEE, both from the germline V gene. This sample is part of a study of T cell responses to AZD1222 COVID-19 vaccine (dated by TCRdb to about 2021). The study in broad terms: AZD1222 recipients whose second dose came at about 4 weeks and those whose second dose came at about 12 weeks were combined into one group, since spike-specific TCR depth and breadth did not differ between the two schedules. Trial participants were enrolled by age into subgroups of 18-55, 56-69 and 70-plus years, and around 140, 26 and 57 TCR-sequenced participants, respectively, were included in these subgroups. TCR sequencing was performed for 233 trial participants, of whom about 200 were given two doses of AZD1222 and around 25 were given two doses of MenACWY control vaccine. On the study overall, not on this receptor specifically: After two AZD1222 doses, spike-specific TCR breadth and depth were significantly higher than at day 0 and than in MenACWY recipients. Conclusions about previously exposed vaccinees are limited, since just 5 or 6 AZD1222 recipients were seropositive for SARS-CoV-2 at baseline. The whole spike protein was spanned by vaccine-associated CD4 TCRs, and dominant responses were seen in regions 160-218 and 743-854. Reportedly, close to half of the unique spike-specific TCRs recognized epitopes lying outside the regions that are mutated in the B.1.351 and B.1.1.7 variants. In the small 56-69-year group, the increase in depth fell short of significance, most likely because of low power. No day 14 peak-response samples were available, so repertoires were characterized only after the peak T cell response. Participants were mostly white British, with more females than males. The authors suggested clonal diversity may have been underestimated.

The CDR3 regions of human TCRbeta chains were subjected to immunosequencing. In the authors' own workflow: Repertoire TCRs were checked for matches against a reference library of SARS-CoV-2-specific TCRs that had been generated using the MIRA antigen-specificity platform. Breadth was defined as the fraction of unique TCRs that were SARS-CoV-2-associated, and depth was defined as the fraction of total T cells that were SARS-CoV-2-associated. Using the MIRA data, each spike-specific TCR was assigned both to the spike region to which the TCR was reactive and to a CD4 or CD8 class. Log10-transformed breadth and depth values were compared by one-way ANOVA with Sidak's multiple comparisons tests. The table was pulled from immuneACCESS by TCRdb, which kept in-frame rearrangements only. Such tables lose some clones; where checked, under half of the loss comes from unresolved V genes, and the rest has no known cause. Clone size and V and J calls were adopted from that table, with D and trimming inferred from the DNA. This sample is represented by some 180,000 clones; roughly 92% of them were singletons. The ten largest clonotypes hold 1.6% of the sample.

The clonotype was recovered from an adult in good health. The input for sequencing was peripheral blood, taken on day 0 of AZD1222 vaccination. This sequence uses TRBV5-6 and TRBJ1-4; the D gene cannot be resolved reliably. The CDR3 region: CASSLRGLAANEKLFF. The bases read TGTGCCAGCAGCTTGCGGGGTCTAGCTGCTAATGAAAAACTGTTTTTT.